The rows below give T cell receptor beta chains drawn from one sample of a study of blood T cell repertoires in COVID-19. Only in-frame clones appear in the TCRdb table, and some are missing; sequencing was by immunoSEQ multiplex PCR. The sample lists around 230,000 clones, approximately 81% seen once, with approximately 8.7% in the top ten. Sequenced sample: peripheral blood. The receptors stem from a woman aged 80 or over with acute or convalescent COVID-19. The CDR3 runs from the conserved cysteine through the conserved F or W. The D gene is left open where the match is weak. Size values are once, few and many counts, or a class for expanded clones, and some rows have none.

D gene,J gene,clone size,CDR3 length,V gene,CDR3 DNA,CDR3 protein
TRBD2,TRBJ2-1,.,18,TRBV15,TGTGCCACCAGCAGAGATTATCTAGCGGGGGGGACTCGGGATGAGCAGTTCTTC,CATSRDYLAGGTRDEQFF
.,TRBJ1-2,.,17,TRBV4-1,TGCGCCAGCAGCCAAGATCGCACAGAGGGTATTAACTATGGCTACACCTTC,CASSQDRTEGINYGYTF
.,TRBJ2-1,.,17,TRBV15,TGTGCTCCCCGGAGGGCGGGACTGATTCGCTCCTACAATGAGCAGTTCTTC,CAPRRAGLIRSYNEQFF
TRBD1,TRBJ2-1,few,13,TRBV2,TGTGCCAGCAGACAGGGGGCGAATAATGAGCAGTTCTTC,CASRQGANNEQFF
.,TRBJ2-3,.,16,TRBV7-8,TGTGCCAGCAGCTCCCTGAGGGGGTTTATAACAGATACGCAGTATTTT,CASSSLRGFITDTQYF
.,TRBJ2-7,.,14,TRBV15,TGTGCCACCAGCAGAGATTCGGTCACGGGGGAGCAGTACTTC,CATSRDSVTGEQYF
.,TRBJ1-1,.,13,TRBV2,TGTGTCAGCAGTGACCCCGTGAACACTGAAGCTTTCTTT,CVSSDPVNTEAFF
.,TRBJ2-7,.,14,TRBV7-2,TGTGCCAGCAGCTCTAGTCGGGGATCCTACGAGCAGTACTTC,CASSSSRGSYEQYF
.,TRBJ1-5,.,13,TRBV2,TGTGCCAGCAGTACCGGACAGAATCAGCCCCAGCATTTT,CASSTGQNQPQHF
.,TRBJ2-3,.,13,TRBV5-1,TGCGCCAGCAGCTTGGGTCCCGGTGATACGCAGTATTTT,CASSLGPGDTQYF
.,TRBJ2-2,.,13,TRBV7-8,TGTGCCAGCAGGCAGACTACGGACGGGGAGCTGTTTTTT,CASRQTTDGELFF
.,TRBJ1-3,.,13,TRBV11-3,TGTGCCAGCAGCTTTTCCGGTGGAAACACCATATATTTT,CASSFSGGNTIYF
.,TRBJ2-1,few,14,TRBV5-4,TGTGCCAGCAGCCGTGGCCAGGGAACCGATGAGCAGTTCTTC,CASSRGQGTDEQFF
TRBD1,TRBJ1-5,.,16,TRBV19,TGTGCCAGTAGCTTAATGTCCGGACAGGGGCATCAGCCCCAGCATTTT,CASSLMSGQGHQPQHF
TRBD1,TRBJ1-2,.,13,TRBV5-1,TGCGCCACCACAGGGGGCGCCGGCTATGGCTACACCTTC,CATTGGAGYGYTF
.,TRBJ2-4,.,17,TRBV3-1/TRBV3-2,TGTGCCAGCAGCCAATCTGAGTCCCGAAGGGGCAAAAACATTCAGTACTTC,CASSQSESRRGKNIQYF
TRBD2,TRBJ2-6,.,14,TRBV5-1,TGCGCCAGCAGCTTCGCGGGAGCCGCCAACGTCCTGACTTTC,CASSFAGAANVLTF